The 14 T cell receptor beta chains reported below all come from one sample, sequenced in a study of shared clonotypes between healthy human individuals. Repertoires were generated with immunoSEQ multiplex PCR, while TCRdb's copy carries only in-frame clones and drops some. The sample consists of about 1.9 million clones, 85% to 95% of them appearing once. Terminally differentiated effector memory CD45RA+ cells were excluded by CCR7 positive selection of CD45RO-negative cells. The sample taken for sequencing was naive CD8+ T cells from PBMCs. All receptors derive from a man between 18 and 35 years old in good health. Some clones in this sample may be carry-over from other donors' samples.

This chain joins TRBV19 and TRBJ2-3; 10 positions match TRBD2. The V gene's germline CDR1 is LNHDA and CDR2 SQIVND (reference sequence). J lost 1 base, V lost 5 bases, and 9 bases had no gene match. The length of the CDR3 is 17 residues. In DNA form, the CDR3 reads TGTGCCAGTAGTCCCCTGGGAGCGGGAGGGGGCACAGATACGCAGTATTTT. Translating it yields CASSPLGAGGGTDTQYF. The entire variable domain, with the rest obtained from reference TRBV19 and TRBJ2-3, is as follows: DGGITQSPKYLFRKEGQNVTLSCEQNLNHDAMYWYRQDPGQGLRLIYYSQIVNDFQKGDIAEGYSVSREKKESFPLTVTSAQKNPTAFYLCASSPLGAGGGTDTQYFGPGTRLTVL.

This CDR3 is CASRPGYGAISGNTIYF. The CDR3 DNA is TGTGCCAGCAGACCAGGTTACGGGGCTATCTCTGGAAACACCATATATTTT. The V and J genes are TRBV7-9 and TRBJ1-3; possibly TRBD1 for D (5 bases). The CDR3 covers 17 residues. V lost 6 bases and J lost 0, with 18 bases in between. Germline V gene sequence: CDR1 SEHNR, CDR2 FQNEAQ (reference sequence).

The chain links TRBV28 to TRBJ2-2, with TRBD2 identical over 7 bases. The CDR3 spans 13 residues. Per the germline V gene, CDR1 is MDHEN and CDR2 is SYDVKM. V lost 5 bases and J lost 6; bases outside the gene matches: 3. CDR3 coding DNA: TGTGCCAGCAGTCCCGGACTAGCCGGGGAGCTGTTTTTT. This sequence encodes CASSPGLAGELFF.

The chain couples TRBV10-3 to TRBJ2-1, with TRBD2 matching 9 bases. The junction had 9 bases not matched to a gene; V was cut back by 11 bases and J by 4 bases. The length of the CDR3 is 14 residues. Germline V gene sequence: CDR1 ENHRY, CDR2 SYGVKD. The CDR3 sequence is CAAMTSGPYNEQFF. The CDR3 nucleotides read TGTGCCGCCATGACTAGCGGCCCTTACAATGAGCAGTTCTTC.

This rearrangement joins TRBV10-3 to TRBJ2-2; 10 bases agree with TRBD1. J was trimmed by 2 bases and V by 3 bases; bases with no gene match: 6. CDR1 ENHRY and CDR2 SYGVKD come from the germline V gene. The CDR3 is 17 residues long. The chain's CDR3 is CAISDRTGGLNTGELFF. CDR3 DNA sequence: TGTGCCATCAGTGACCGGACAGGGGGTCTCAACACCGGGGAGCTGTTTTTT.

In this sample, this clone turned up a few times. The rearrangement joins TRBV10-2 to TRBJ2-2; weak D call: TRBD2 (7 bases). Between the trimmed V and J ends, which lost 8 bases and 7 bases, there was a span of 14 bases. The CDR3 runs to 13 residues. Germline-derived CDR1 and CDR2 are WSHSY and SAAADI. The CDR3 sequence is CASYGGGGGELFF. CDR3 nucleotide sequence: TGCGCCAGCTATGGGGGAGGGGGCGGGGAGCTGTTTTTT.

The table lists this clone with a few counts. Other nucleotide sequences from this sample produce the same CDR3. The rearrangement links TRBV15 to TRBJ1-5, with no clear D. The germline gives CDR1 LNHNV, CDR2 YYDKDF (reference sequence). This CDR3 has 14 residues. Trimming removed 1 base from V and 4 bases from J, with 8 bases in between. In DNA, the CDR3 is TGTGCCACCAGCAGAGCCCGTGAAAATCAGCCCCAGCATTTT. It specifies CATSRARENQPQHF. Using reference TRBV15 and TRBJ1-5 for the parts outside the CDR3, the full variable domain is DAMVIQNPRYQVTQFGKPVTLSCSQTLNHNVMYWYQQKSSQAPKLLFHYYDKDFNNEADTPDNFQSRRPNTSFCFLDIRSPGLGDTAMYLCATSRARENQPQHFGDGTRLSIL.

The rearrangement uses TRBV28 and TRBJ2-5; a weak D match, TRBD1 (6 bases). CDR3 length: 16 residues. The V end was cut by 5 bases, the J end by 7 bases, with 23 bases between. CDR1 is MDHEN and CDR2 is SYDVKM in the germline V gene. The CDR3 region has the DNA TGTGCCAGCAGTGGGGACACTGAAACCCCAGGGAGGACCCAGTACTTC. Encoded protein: CASSGDTETPGRTQYF.

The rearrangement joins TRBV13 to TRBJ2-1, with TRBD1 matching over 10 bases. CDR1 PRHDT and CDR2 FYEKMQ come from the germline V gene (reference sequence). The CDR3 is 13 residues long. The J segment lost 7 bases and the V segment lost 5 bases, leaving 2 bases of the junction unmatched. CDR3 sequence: CASSPGQGNEQFF. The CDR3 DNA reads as TGTGCCAGCAGCCCGGGACAGGGGAATGAGCAGTTCTTC.

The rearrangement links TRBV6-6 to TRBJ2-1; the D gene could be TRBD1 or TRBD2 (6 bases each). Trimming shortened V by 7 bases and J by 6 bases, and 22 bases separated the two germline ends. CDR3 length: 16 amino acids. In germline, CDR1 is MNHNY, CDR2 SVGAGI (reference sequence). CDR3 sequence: CASTGGRGTLGNEQFF. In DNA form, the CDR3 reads TGTGCCAGCACTGGGGGGCGCGGTACCTTAGGCAATGAGCAGTTCTTC.

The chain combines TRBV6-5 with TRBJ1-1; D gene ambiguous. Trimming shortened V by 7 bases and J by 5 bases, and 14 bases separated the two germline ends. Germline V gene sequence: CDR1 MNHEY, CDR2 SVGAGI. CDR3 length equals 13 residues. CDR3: CASTQTTRTEAFF. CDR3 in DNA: TGTGCCAGCACTCAAACAACCAGGACTGAAGCTTTCTTT.

The chain's CDR3 is CASSPGPLYNEQFF. CDR3 DNA: TGTGCCAGCAGTCCGGGACCCCTGTACAATGAGCAGTTCTTC. The chain uses TRBV7-9 and TRBJ2-1; tentatively, D is TRBD1 or TRBD2 (5 bases each). The V gene lost 6 bases and the J gene lost 4 bases, with 13 bases spanning the gap. The length of the CDR3 is 14 residues. Germline-derived CDR1 and CDR2 are SEHNR and FQNEAQ (reference sequence).

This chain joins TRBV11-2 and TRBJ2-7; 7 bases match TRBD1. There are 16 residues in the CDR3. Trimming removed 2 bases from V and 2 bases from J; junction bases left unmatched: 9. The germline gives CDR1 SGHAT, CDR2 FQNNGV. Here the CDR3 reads CASSLKPGGSPYEQYF. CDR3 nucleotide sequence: TGTGCCAGCAGCTTAAAGCCAGGGGGTTCCCCCTACGAGCAGTACTTC.

The CDR3: CASSLGPGSTNEAFF. In nucleotides, the CDR3 is TGTGCCAGCAGTCTCGGACCAGGGTCGACGAATGAAGCTTTCTTT. This rearrangement joins TRBV27 to TRBJ1-1, with D perhaps matching TRBD1 (5 bases). CDR3 length: 15 residues. The germline V gene has CDR1 MNHEY and CDR2 SMNVEV (reference sequence). The germline V and J ends were trimmed by 5 bases and 7 bases, with 20 bases remaining between them.